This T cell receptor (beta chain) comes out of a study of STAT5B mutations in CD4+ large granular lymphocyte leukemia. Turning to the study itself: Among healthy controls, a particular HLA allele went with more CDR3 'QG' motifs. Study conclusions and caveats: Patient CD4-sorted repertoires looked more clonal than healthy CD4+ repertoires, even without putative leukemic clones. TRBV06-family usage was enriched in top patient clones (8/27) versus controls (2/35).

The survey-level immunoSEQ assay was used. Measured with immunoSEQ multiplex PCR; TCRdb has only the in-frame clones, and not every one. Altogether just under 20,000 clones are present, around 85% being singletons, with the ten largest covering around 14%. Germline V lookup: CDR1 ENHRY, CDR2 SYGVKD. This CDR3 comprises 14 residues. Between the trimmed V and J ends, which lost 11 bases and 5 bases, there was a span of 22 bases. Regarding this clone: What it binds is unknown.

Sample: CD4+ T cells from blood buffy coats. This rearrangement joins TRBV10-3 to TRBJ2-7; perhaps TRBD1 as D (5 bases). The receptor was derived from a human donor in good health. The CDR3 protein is CASQGPGRLDEQYF. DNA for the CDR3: TGTGCCTCCCAGGGCCCCGGCAGGTTGGACGAGCAGTACTTC.